This entry lists 27 T cell receptor beta chains sequenced from one sample in a study of blood T cell repertoires in COVID-19. The table came from immunoSEQ multiplex PCR; TCRdb's copy has only in-frame clones and leaves some out. The sample consists of hundreds of thousands of clones, approximately 86% of them appearing once. The sample was PBMCs or T cells enriched from blood (not recorded which). The origin of the receptors is a woman younger than 45 who had recovered from COVID-19.

V usage is TRBV7-2 and J usage is TRBJ1-2; no clear D. The V gene lost 2 bases and the J gene lost 8 bases, with 15 bases spanning the gap. From germline, CDR1 is SGHTA and CDR2 FQGNSA. The CDR3 runs to 14 residues. CDR3 DNA sequence: TGTGCCAGCAGCTTATACCCCCGAGGGTCCGGCTACACCTTC. This sequence encodes CASSLYPRGSGYTF.

The genes are TRBV7-2 and TRBJ2-1; 8 positions match TRBD1. There are 13 residues in the CDR3. Germline loops: CDR1 SGHTA, CDR2 FQGNSA. J was trimmed by 8 bases and V by 5 bases; bases with no gene match: 5. The CDR3: CASSNGQGYEQFF. As DNA, the CDR3 is TGTGCCAGCAGCAACGGACAGGGCTATGAGCAGTTCTTC. Based on the CDR3 plus reference TRBV7-2 and TRBJ2-1, the full variable domain is GAGVSQSPSNKVTEKGKDVELRCDPISGHTALYWYRQSLGQGLEFLIYFQGNSAPDKSGLPSDRFSAERTGGSVSTLTIQRTQQEDSAVYLCASSNGQGYEQFFGPGTRLTVL.

The rearrangement links TRBV28 to TRBJ1-4; 8 nucleotides line up with TRBD1. Germline CDR1 MDHEN, CDR2 SYDVKM. Unmatched junction bases numbered 5, after V lost 5 bases and J lost 3 bases. The CDR3 runs 15 residues. The CDR3 region is CASSPQTGANEKLFF. The CDR3, as DNA: TGTGCCAGCAGTCCTCAGACAGGGGCTAATGAAAAACTGTTTTTT.

The V call is TRBV30, the J call TRBJ1-3; 9 nucleotides line up with TRBD1. J lost 3 bases, V lost 0 bases, and 12 bases had no gene match. The CDR3 runs to 18 residues. CDR1 and CDR2 (germline): GTSNPN, SVGIG (reference sequence). The CDR3 coding sequence is TGTGCCTGGAGTGTACTAGGGCCCGGGACAGGGATTGGAAACACCATATATTTT. It translates to CAWSVLGPGTGIGNTIYF.

This clone has a handful of counts. The chain couples TRBV7-8 to TRBJ2-5; D is possibly TRBD1 (5 bases). Germline V CDR1 and CDR2: SGHVS, FQNEAQ. This CDR3 region has 14 residues. V was clipped by 2 bases and J by 4 bases, with 11 bases between them. CDR3 DNA: TGTGCCAGCAGCTTAAGGGGTGGCGTAGAGACCCAGTACTTC. Protein: CASSLRGGVETQYF. Looking up the rest from reference TRBV7-8 and TRBJ2-5 gives the full variable domain: GAGVSQSPRYKVAKRGQDVALRCDPISGHVSLFWYQQALGQGPEFLTYFQNEAQLDKSGLPSDRFFAERPEGSVSTLKIQRTQQEDSAVYLCASSLRGGVETQYFGPGTRLLVL.

With regard to this clone: Additional DNA sequences in this sample encode the identical CDR3. This CDR3 reads CASSLIGNSPLHF. The CDR3 region has the DNA TGCGCCAGCAGCTTAATCGGGAATTCACCCCTCCACTTT. The chain has TRBV5-1 and TRBJ1-6; D gene unclear. This CDR3 has 13 residues. Germline CDR1 is SGHRS and CDR2 is YFSETQ. V dropped 2 bases and J dropped 7 bases, with 7 bases sitting between them.

This clone has a single count. The V gene is TRBV24-1, the J gene TRBJ2-3; maybe TRBD2 (5 bases). V was trimmed by 7 bases and J by 6 bases, leaving 16 bases between them. The CDR3 is made up of 14 amino acids. CDR1 is KGHDR, CDR2 SFDVKD, per germline. As DNA, the CDR3 is TGTGCCACCAGCGATCTGTCCGGGGTCGATACGCAGTATTTT. This sequence encodes CATSDLSGVDTQYF.

V usage is TRBV19 and J usage is TRBJ1-3; D not certain. The CDR3 is 15 residues long. The germline V gene encodes CDR1 LNHDA and CDR2 SQIVND (reference sequence). The V and J ends lost 4 bases and 0 bases respectively, with 10 bases between them. The CDR3 spells CASSRRGPSGNTIYF. In DNA form, the CDR3 reads TGTGCCAGTAGTAGGCGGGGTCCCTCTGGAAACACCATATATTTT.

The rearrangement joins TRBV5-1 to TRBJ2-1; TRBD2 is a possible D gene (6 bases). Looked up from germline, CDR1 is SGHRS and CDR2 is YFSETQ. The CDR3 has 14 amino acids. Trimming shortened V by 0 bases and J by 7 bases, and 11 bases separated the two germline ends. The CDR3 coding sequence is TGCGCCAGCAGCTTGGCCGGGACTTTGAATGAGCAGTTCTTC. Amino acids: CASSLAGTLNEQFF.

The V gene is TRBV30, the J gene TRBJ1-3, with unresolved D. The ends were cut back, 0 bases at V and 8 bases at J, with 17 bases in the middle. This CDR3 has 15 residues. From germline, CDR1 is GTSNPN and CDR2 SVGIG (reference sequence). CDR3 sequence reads: CAWSVLAPRRDTIYF. The CDR3 DNA reads TGTGCCTGGAGTGTCTTGGCCCCCCGGAGGGACACCATATATTTT. Drawing the rest from reference TRBV30 and TRBJ1-3, the complete variable domain is SQTIHQWPATLVQPVGSPLSLECTVEGTSNPNLYWYRQAAGRGLQLLFYSVGIGQISSEVPQNLSASRPQDRQFILSSKKLLLSDSGFYLCAWSVLAPRRDTIYFGEGSWLTVV.

The rearrangement uses TRBV28 and TRBJ1-2, with D possibly TRBD1 on 6 matching bases. V was trimmed by 5 bases and J by 1 base, leaving 17 bases between them. This CDR3 is 16 amino acids long. CDR1 and CDR2 (germline): MDHEN, SYDVKM. The CDR3 loop is CASSAHTGLGNYGYTF. The CDR3 DNA is TGTGCCAGCAGTGCCCACACAGGGTTAGGTAACTATGGCTACACCTTC.

This sequence joins TRBV10-3 and TRBJ2-5, with 7 nucleotides matching TRBD1. The V gene's germline CDR1 is ENHRY and CDR2 SYGVKD. Trimming took 2 bases from V and 1 from J; bases not matched to a gene: 1. This CDR3 has 14 residues. The CDR3 here is CAISEGTAQETQYF. CDR3 DNA sequence: TGTGCCATCAGTGAGGGGACAGCCCAAGAGACCCAGTACTTC.

The chain is built from TRBV7-9 and TRBJ2-1; TRBD1 matches at 9 bases. The germline V gene has CDR1 SEHNR and CDR2 FQNEAQ (reference sequence). After removal of 7 bases from V and 1 base from J, the junction contained 17 bases not matched to a gene. The CDR3 sequence is 19 residues long. The CDR3 spells CASIHPGVTGTGSYNEQFF. The CDR3 DNA reads as TGTGCCAGCATCCACCCGGGGGTAACCGGGACAGGGTCCTACAATGAGCAGTTCTTC.

The CDR3 sequence is CASSLKDPGYGYTF. DNA for the CDR3: TGCGCCAGCAGCTTGAAGGATCCGGGTTATGGCTACACCTTC. The chain combines TRBV5-1 with TRBJ1-2; D uncertain. Per germline, CDR1 SGHRS and CDR2 YFSETQ. CDR3 length: 14 residues. V was trimmed by 1 base and J by 5 bases, leaving 12 bases between them.

This chain connects TRBV18 to TRBJ2-5; no firm D call. Germline V gene lookup returns CDR1 KGHSH and CDR2 LQKENI. The V and J ends lost 1 base and 2 bases respectively, with 8 bases between them. CDR3 length equals 14 residues. CDR3 residues: CASSPRGPQETQYF. CDR3 sequence (DNA): TGTGCCAGCTCACCACGAGGTCCTCAAGAGACCCAGTACTTC.

This clone appeared a few times. Other DNA sequences in this sample translate to the same CDR3. The chain uses TRBV12-3 or TRBV12-4 and TRBJ2-4, with D possibly TRBD2 on 5 matching bases. This CDR3 is 13 amino acids long. V lost 8 bases and J lost 0, with 8 bases in between. This CDR3 reads CASGGLAKNIQYF. CDR3 in DNA: TGTGCCAGCGGCGGGTTAGCCAAAAACATTCAGTACTTC.

This clone has just one count. The chain combines TRBV20-1 with TRBJ2-7; D call uncertain. The germline V and J ends were trimmed by 3 bases and 7 bases, with 16 bases remaining between them. The CDR3 covers 13 residues. CDR1 and CDR2 from the germline V gene are DFQATT and SNEGSKA (reference sequence). The CDR3 DNA reads TGCAGTGCTAGTCAAGGCGGAACTTTGGAGCAGTACTTC. This translates into CSASQGGTLEQYF.

The chain combines TRBV28 with TRBJ1-2; D unclear. This CDR3 contains 13 residues. Germline V gene data show CDR1 as MDHEN and CDR2 as SYDVKM. Trimming removed 6 bases from V and 7 bases from J, with 15 bases in between. The CDR3 spells CASRAGTVGGYTF. In DNA, the CDR3 is TGTGCCAGCAGGGCGGGTACTGTGGGTGGCTACACCTTC.

The chain recombines TRBV5-1 with TRBJ1-3; 8 nucleotides agree with TRBD1. Germline CDR1 is SGHRS and CDR2 is YFSETQ. There are 16 residues in the CDR3. J lost 4 bases, V lost 0 bases, and 6 bases had no gene match. CDR3 residues: CASSLDRGVAGNTIYF. The CDR3 bases are TGCGCCAGCAGCTTGGACAGGGGGGTGGCAGGAAACACCATATATTTT.

A word on this clone: Other DNA sequences in the sample encode the same CDR3. V is TRBV24-1 and J is TRBJ1-2; D unclear. Trimming removed 3 bases at V and 5 bases at J, with 3 bases between. The CDR3 loop spans 11 amino acids. Per germline, CDR1 KGHDR and CDR2 SFDVKD. The CDR3: CATSDPYGYTF. CDR3 DNA sequence: TGTGCCACCAGTGATCCTTATGGCTACACCTTC.

The chain recombines TRBV30 with TRBJ1-1, with no clear D. The CDR3 sequence is 15 residues long. Trimming took 0 bases from V and 1 from J, leaving 12 bases between them. CDR1 GTSNPN and CDR2 SVGIG come from the germline V gene (reference sequence). The CDR3 coding sequence is TGTGCCTGGAGTGTAGCCCGGCGGGGGAACACTGAAGCTTTCTTT. As protein: CAWSVARRGNTEAFF.

Turning to this clone: In the same sample, other DNA sequences code for this CDR3. The chain couples TRBV5-1 to TRBJ2-5; the match to TRBD2 covers 13 bases. J lost 2 bases, V lost 0 bases, and 1 base had no gene match. The CDR3 runs to 16 residues. Germline V CDR1 and CDR2: SGHRS, YFSETQ. The DNA for the CDR3 is TGCGCCAGCAGCTTGGAACTAGCGGGAGGGCAAGAGACCCAGTACTTC. It is translated as CASSLELAGGQETQYF.

The V call is TRBV7-9, the J call TRBJ1-5; D unclear. Germline V gene data show CDR1 as SEHNR and CDR2 as FQNEAQ (reference sequence). Trimming removed 1 base from V and 9 bases from J, with 16 bases in between. The CDR3 spans 15 residues. The CDR3 protein is CASSLDGNHLRPQHF. CDR3 DNA sequence: TGTGCCAGCAGCTTAGACGGGAACCACTTAAGGCCCCAGCATTTT.

The V gene is TRBV7-2, the J gene TRBJ2-7; 7 bases agree with TRBD2. V lost 5 bases, J lost 0 bases, and 4 bases stayed unmatched. This CDR3 has 14 residues. Germline V gene lookup returns CDR1 SGHTA and CDR2 FQGNSA. CDR3 in amino acids: CASSPAGSSYEQYF. The CDR3 region has the DNA TGTGCCAGCAGCCCAGCGGGAAGCTCCTACGAGCAGTACTTC.

The chain recombines TRBV7-3 with TRBJ2-3; D is possibly TRBD1 (6 bases). Trimming pared 1 base from V and 2 bases from J, leaving 10 bases between. The CDR3 is 15 amino acids. Germline V gives CDR1 SGHTA, CDR2 FQGTGA. The CDR3 region is CASSLRPGATDTQYF. CDR3 nucleotide sequence: TGTGCCAGCAGCTTAAGGCCAGGGGCCACAGATACGCAGTATTTT.

V gene TRBV5-1 combines with J gene TRBJ1-1; tentative D call: TRBD1 (6 bases). The V end was cut by 4 bases, the J end by 4 bases, with 14 bases between. The CDR3 runs 14 residues. The germline V gene encodes CDR1 SGHRS and CDR2 YFSETQ. CDR3 protein: CASSPAQGRTEAFF. CDR3 sequence (DNA): TGCGCCAGCAGCCCCGCACAGGGTCGCACTGAAGCTTTCTTT.

This clone was recorded a few times. J is TRBJ1-2 and V is TRBV18; D unclear. The CDR3 runs to 11 residues. V lost 4 bases, J lost 4 bases, and 4 bases lay in between. Germline lookup yields CDR1 KGHSH and CDR2 LQKENI. CDR3 region: CASSRGYGYTF. CDR3 sequence (DNA): TGTGCCAGCTCACGCGGCTATGGCTACACCTTC.